This record covers a single T cell receptor (beta chain). Its antigen is not yet known. It has no much larger one-base neighbor in the sample; base qualities were not kept. Separate from the approximately 700-subject first cohort, the validation cohort of about 130 subjects was the group to which the donors belonged. The record originates from a study of cytomegalovirus exposure and HLA in healthy donors (dated by TCRdb to 2016 to 2017). Regarding the research as a whole: A later analysis indicated that the roughly 120 validation repertoires were generated on the platform also employed for the 700 or so repertoires of the first cohort. The study aimed to test whether cataloging public T cell receptors could reveal signatures of past pathogen exposure. Besides the first cohort of more than 650 subjects, a separate validation cohort made up of roughly 130 different subjects was used. To predict cytomegalovirus infection status, the study brought together high-throughput TCR immunosequencing, statistical association of individual TCRs with disease status, and machine learning.

General study outcomes and caveats: It was suggested by the authors that the approach could potentially be generalized to other disease states and immunological phenotypes. Cytomegalovirus status was reported to be diagnosed by the classifier with high specificity and sensitivity in both the original and validation cohorts. Across donors, most TCR sequences were observed very rarely, whereas some public TCRs were present in many individuals. A few of the identified cytomegalovirus-associated TCR beta chains were confirmed in vitro to be specific for cytomegalovirus antigens. In a later analysis, TCRs clustered in the first cohort were found to also tend to co-occur in the 120 validation repertoires, with 90% to 95% of cluster scores above 0. A later analysis lacked HLA typing for the validation cohort, so it scored co-occurrence in that cohort across all 110 or so repertoires. A total of 150 or so TCR beta chains were listed by the study as associated with cytomegalovirus.

Receptor libraries were prepared by the immunoSEQ multiplex PCR assay. The published analysis was carried out like this. To diagnose cytomegalovirus status from the catalog of TCR beta chain sequences, a statistical classification framework was built. This is the immuneACCESS table as TCRdb keeps it, with only in-frame sequences that have V and J called. A part of the clones is gone; compared with another copy, unresolved V genes explain less than half, and the rest is unexplained. V and J calls and clone size follow that table, whereas D and trimming were derived from the DNA. The sample table contains 100,000 to 150,000 clones; only one count was recorded for roughly 89% of them. The top ten clonotypes cover approximately 1.1% of the sample. V loses 0 bases, J loses 3 bases, and the germline ends lie 10 bases apart. The CDR3 measures 15 amino acids from cysteine to phenylalanine. Just the 45-base CDR3 DNA is kept, in frame starting at base 1. Looking up the germline V gene yields CDR1 SGHNT and CDR2 YENEEA.

The chain is made from TRBV11-3 and TRBJ2-3; a tentative D call is TRBD2 (6 bases match). This TCR derives from a woman aged 18-29 years in good health and CMV-seronegative. Sequenced input: PBMCs. The CDR3 is CASSLEGLPTDTQYF. The DNA is as follows: TGTGCCAGCAGCTTAGAGGGACTCCCTACAGATACGCAGTATTTT. The CDR3, completed at both ends by the reference TRBV11-3 and TRBJ2-3 genes, gives the full variable domain EAGVVQSPRYKIIEKKQPVAFWCNPISGHNTLYWYLQNLGQGPELLIRYENEEAVDDSQLPKDRFSAERLKGVDSTLKIQPAELGDSAVYLCASSLEGLPTDTQYFGPGTRLTVL.